This entry lists 28 T cell receptor beta chains sequenced from one sample in a study of naive and memory T cell subsets. Treatment given: skin biopsy from PPD injection site in Mantoux-positive individual. The library had UMIs added by 3' ligation of an oligonucleotide to TCR cDNA. Amplification of ligated cDNA took four PCR rounds with SP2 and nested alpha and beta constant primers. A single record per CDR3 protein comes from TCRdb applying MiXCR to the UMI-ligation and nested PCR reads. The sample carries 30,000 to 35,000 distinct CDR3 sequences, approximately 6.7% recorded once. The specimen was skin, collected from a tuberculin skin test site. Receptors originate from an adult in good health.

On this clonotype itself: One end of the junction fails to match germline, which may point to a read error. This chain connects TRBV25-1 to TRBJ1-2; D is possibly TRBD1 (5 bases). CDR1 and CDR2 (germline): MGHDK, SYGVNS. This CDR3 spans 12 amino acids. This CDR3 is CASSDTGYGDTF. CDR3 coding DNA: TGTGCCAGCAGTGATACAGGCTATGGCGACACCTTC.

This clonotype was seen ten or more times. The V call is TRBV5-4, the J call TRBJ2-7, with D perhaps TRBD2 (6 bases). This CDR3 spans 14 amino acids. The V and J ends lost 3 bases and 7 bases respectively, with 17 bases between them. Germline lookup yields CDR1 SGHNT and CDR2 YYREEE (reference sequence). CDR3 sequence (DNA): TGTGCCAGCAGCTCAACTCTTTCTAGCGAAGAGCAGTACTTC. The encoded protein is CASSSTLSSEEQYF.

The rearrangement uses TRBV20-1 and TRBJ1-1; the match to TRBD1 covers 7 bases. CDR1 is DFQATT, CDR2 SNEGSKA, per germline (reference sequence). The CDR3 contains 15 residues. With 7 bases clipped from V and 0 bases from J, the junction kept 11 bases outside the gene matches. The CDR3 loop reads CSVRGQARMNTEAFF. The CDR3 DNA follows: TGCAGTGTCCGTGGACAGGCACGGATGAACACTGAAGCTTTCTTT.

This clonotype was detected only a few times. The chain is built from TRBV10-2 and TRBJ2-3; 10 bases are a match to TRBD2. J lost 6 bases, V lost 4 bases, and 4 bases had no gene match. The CDR3 has 14 residues. CDR1 is WSHSY, CDR2 SAAADI, per germline. The CDR3 sequence: CASSASGGGDTQYF. The DNA of the CDR3 is TGCGCCAGCAGTGCAAGCGGGGGGGGGGATACGCAGTATTTT.

This clonotype showed up just a few times. V is TRBV6-5 and J is TRBJ2-7; 12 bases map to TRBD2. The trim removed 2 bases at V and 4 bases at J, leaving 12 bases unmatched. This CDR3 region has 18 residues. Germline CDR1 and CDR2: MNHEY and SVGAGI. CDR3 nucleotides: TGTGCCAGCAGTTACAGACTAGCGGGGGCGTCCCGCTATTACGAGCAGTACTTC. Translating it yields CASSYRLAGASRYYEQYF.

This chain links TRBV19 with TRBJ1-5; D is unresolved. Between the trimmed V and J ends, which lost 3 bases and 8 bases, there was a span of 8 bases. This CDR3 comprises 12 residues. Germline V lookup: CDR1 LNHDA, CDR2 SQIVND (reference sequence). The CDR3 protein is CASSMPGEPQHF. In DNA form, the CDR3 reads TGTGCCAGTAGTATGCCGGGTGAGCCCCAGCATTTT.

Many counts were recorded for this clonotype. This chain uses TRBV7-7 with TRBJ2-5, with a tentative D call TRBD2 (6 bases). Germline V gives CDR1 SSHAT, CDR2 FNYEAQ (reference sequence). The CDR3 extends over 16 amino acids. The V end was cut by 1 base, the J end by 7 bases, with 19 bases between. CDR3 region: CASSLEAPGPGGTQYF. The CDR3 DNA follows: TGTGCCAGCAGCTTAGAGGCGCCGGGCCCCGGGGGGACCCAGTACTTC.

The gene calls are TRBV7-6 and TRBJ1-1; 7 bases are a match to TRBD1. Germline values: CDR1 SGHVS, CDR2 FNYEAQ. CDR3 length equals 14 residues. Trimming cost V 1 base and J 7 bases; bases outside gene matches: 6. The CDR3 loop is CASSLGDRVVEAFF. The CDR3 DNA reads as TGTGCCAGCAGCTTAGGAGACAGGGTTGTTGAAGCTTTCTTT.

Within the sample, this clonotype is medium-sized. This rearrangement joins TRBV2 to TRBJ2-7; 8 nucleotides agree with TRBD2. The CDR3 loop spans 15 amino acids. The junction had 11 bases not matched to a gene; V was cut back by 10 bases and J by 0 bases. CDR1 is SNHLY, CDR2 FYNNEI, per germline. The DNA for the CDR3 is TGTGCCACCAAGATGACCGGGACTAGCTCCTACGAGCAGTACTTC. Amino acid sequence: CATKMTGTSSYEQYF.

Ten or more counts support this clonotype. J is TRBJ2-3 and V is TRBV12-3 or TRBV12-4; 12 bases are a match to TRBD1. V lost 8 bases to trimming and J lost 5 bases; unmatched junction nucleotides: 11. The CDR3 covers 16 residues. The CDR3 nucleotides are TGTGCCAGCGGCACCGGGACAGGGGGCTTGAGAGATACGCAGTATTTT. Translation: CASGTGTGGLRDTQYF.

The chain uses TRBV6-1 and TRBJ1-3; D perhaps matches TRBD1 (6 bases). This CDR3 has 19 residues. Germline V gives CDR1 MNHNS, CDR2 SASEGT. Trimming removed 7 bases from V and 2 bases from J, with 27 bases in between. The CDR3 DNA sequence: TGTGCCAGCATCACCCCCGGGGGGGGCCGATCCCAGACTGGAAACACCATATATTTT. It specifies CASITPGGGRSQTGNTIYF.

There are many counts of this clonotype. The chain is built from TRBV2 and TRBJ2-7; D is undetermined. Germline V gives CDR1 SNHLY, CDR2 FYNNEI. This CDR3 is 14 amino acids long. The germline V and J ends were trimmed by 3 bases and 0 bases, with 9 bases remaining between them. CDR3 residues: CASSDALISYEQYF. The CDR3 DNA follows: TGTGCCAGCAGTGACGCCCTAATCTCCTACGAGCAGTACTTC.

This clonotype was seen repeatedly, ten times or more. The genes are TRBV7-8 and TRBJ2-5, with D uncertain. CDR1 and CDR2 (germline): SGHVS, FQNEAQ. The CDR3 consists of 12 residues. V lost 5 bases and J 4 bases, leaving 8 bases between the germline ends. The CDR3 bases are TGTGCCAGCAGCCTAGTGGCAGAGACCCAGTACTTC. It is translated as CASSLVAETQYF.

This clonotype has a count of ten or more. The rearrangement uses TRBV19 and TRBJ1-1; possible D gene TRBD1, 6 bases. CDR3 length equals 19 residues. Between the trimmed V and J ends, which lost 0 bases and 3 bases, there was a span of 23 bases. CDR1 LNHDA and CDR2 SQIVND come from the germline V gene (reference sequence). The CDR3 spells CASSIDLSMRVGGHTEAFF. CDR3 nucleotide sequence: TGTGCCAGTAGTATAGATCTATCGATGAGGGTCGGGGGGCACACTGAAGCTTTCTTT.

The chain is built from TRBV5-1 and TRBJ2-1, with 7 bases that match TRBD2. V was pared by 4 bases and J by 5 bases, with 12 bases of the junction left unmatched. CDR1 and CDR2 (germline): SGHRS, YFSETQ. There are 16 residues in the CDR3. This CDR3 reads CASSRTSRGFNNEQFF. CDR3 nucleotides: TGCGCCAGCAGCCGTACATCGCGGGGGTTCAACAATGAGCAGTTCTTC.

Notes on this clonotype: This could be a read error, since a much larger clone is one nucleotide away. The genes are TRBV10-1 and TRBJ2-1; no firm D call. Germline V gene sequence: CDR1 WNHNN, CDR2 SYGVQD (reference sequence). There are 15 residues in the CDR3. CDR3: CASSERTLYSNEPFF. CDR3 nucleotide sequence: TGCGCCAGCAGTGAGCGGACGCTATATTCCAATGAGCCGTTCTTC.

The CDR3 loop is CASSPQGSGGYTF. The CDR3 coding sequence is TGTGCCAGTAGTCCACAGGGATCTGGCGGCTACACCTTC. V usage is TRBV19 and J usage is TRBJ1-2; a possible D gene is TRBD1 (6 bases). Trimming left V 5 bases short and J 8 bases short, with 15 bases between. The CDR3 is 13 amino acids. Germline values: CDR1 LNHDA, CDR2 SQIVND (reference sequence).

This clonotype was seen a handful of times. The rearrangement uses TRBV5-6 and TRBJ1-1, with D unclear. The CDR3 covers 13 residues. Trimming took 0 bases from V and 0 from J, leaving 3 bases between them. The germline CDR1 and CDR2 sequences are SGHDT and YYEEEE. DNA for the CDR3: TGTGCCAGCAGCTTGGCAGTGAACACTGAAGCTTTCTTT. The encoded protein is CASSLAVNTEAFF.

At least ten counts were recorded for this clonotype. V is TRBV7-2 and J is TRBJ1-1; the D gene is possibly TRBD1 (5 bases). Germline V gives CDR1 SGHTA, CDR2 FQGNSA. The V end was cut by 1 base, the J end by 6 bases, with 12 bases between. This CDR3 has 14 amino acids. CDR3 residues: CASSLEGWGAEAFF. CDR3 coding DNA: TGTGCCAGCAGCTTAGAAGGGTGGGGCGCTGAAGCTTTCTTT.

This clonotype was recorded at least ten times. The J gene is TRBJ2-1, the V gene TRBV27; unclear D gene. The germline V gene has CDR1 MNHEY and CDR2 SMNVEV (reference sequence). Trimming stripped 6 bases from V and 3 bases from J, with 9 bases between. This CDR3 comprises 13 residues. The CDR3 is CASSQQNYNEQFF. CDR3 sequence (DNA): TGTGCCAGCAGCCAGCAGAACTACAATGAGCAGTTCTTC.

Relative to its sample, this clonotype is medium-sized. The chain is built from TRBV20-1 and TRBJ2-2, with unresolved D. The germline V and J ends were trimmed by 3 bases and 3 bases, with 5 bases remaining between them. Per the germline V gene, CDR1 is DFQATT and CDR2 is SNEGSKA (reference sequence). CDR3 size: 12 residues. In DNA, the CDR3 is TGCAGTGCTAGTGTTTACACCGGGGAGCTGTTTTTT. It translates to CSASVYTGELFF.

For this clonotype: A read error may produce the germline difference seen at one junction end. This chain joins TRBV4-2 and TRBJ1-2, with D unclear. Germline V gene lookup returns CDR1 LGHNA and CDR2 YNFKEQ. The CDR3 extends over 15 amino acids. This chain's CDR3 is CASGQDPGPTRANTF. The DNA of the CDR3 is TGTGCCAGCGGCCAAGATCCTGGACCGACTCGGGCGAACACCTTC.

This clonotype turned up a few times. The chain combines TRBV6-1 with TRBJ2-3; D remains ambiguous. The ends were cut back, 0 bases at V and 7 bases at J, with 5 bases in the middle. CDR1 is MNHNS and CDR2 is SASEGT in the germline V gene. This CDR3 has 12 amino acids. The CDR3 bases are TGTGCCAGCAGTGAAGCGTTGTATACGCAGTATTTT. This translates into CASSEALYTQYF.

The sample holds many counts of this clonotype. The V gene is TRBV3-1, the J gene TRBJ1-3; maybe TRBD1 (5 bases). Trimming removed 8 bases from V and 1 base from J, with 15 bases in between. The germline gives CDR1 LGHDT, CDR2 YNNKEL (reference sequence). The CDR3 consists of 15 residues. CDR3 residues: CASGRDRTSGNTIYF. The CDR3 nucleotides read TGTGCCAGCGGGCGGGACCGGACATCTGGAAACACCATATATTTT.

This clonotype was recorded many times. This rearrangement joins TRBV20-1 to TRBJ1-4; 8 bases agree with TRBD1. There are 13 residues in the CDR3. The V segment lost 5 bases and the J segment 8 bases; nucleotides outside the gene matches: 7. Germline values: CDR1 DFQATT, CDR2 SNEGSKA (reference sequence). The CDR3 sequence is CSAAGGGGEKLFF. DNA of the CDR3: TGCAGTGCTGCAGGGGGCGGTGGGGAAAAACTGTTTTTT.

This clonotype has a count of ten or more. This chain uses TRBV11-2 with TRBJ2-5; D uncertain. V was pared by 4 bases and J by 6 bases, with 6 bases between. CDR1 is SGHAT and CDR2 is FQNNGV in the germline V gene. The CDR3 contains 11 residues. The CDR3 protein is CASSSGQTQYF. In nucleotides, the CDR3 is TGTGCCAGCAGCTCCGGGCAGACCCAGTACTTC.

Relative to its sample, this clonotype is medium-sized. This chain uses TRBV5-1 with TRBJ2-3; possible D gene TRBD1, 7 bases. The CDR3 sequence is 16 residues long. The germline V gene encodes CDR1 SGHRS and CDR2 YFSETQ. Trimming took off 4 bases at V and 2 bases at J, with 17 bases between the two ends. CDR3 DNA sequence: TGCGCCAGCAGCCTACAGGGGACTGGGCCCACAGATACGCAGTATTTT. As protein: CASSLQGTGPTDTQYF. The variable domain in full, with the rest retrieved from reference TRBV5-1 and TRBJ2-3, is KAGVTQTPRYLIKTRGQQVTLSCSPISGHRSVSWYQQTPGQGLQFLFEYFSETQRNKGNFPGRFSGRQFSNSRSEMNVSTLELGDSALYLCASSLQGTGPTDTQYFGPGTRLTVL.

V and J are TRBV7-9 and TRBJ1-5; D unclear. The V end was cut by 0 bases, the J end by 0 bases, with 6 bases between. This CDR3 spans 15 amino acids. Looked up from germline, CDR1 is SEHNR and CDR2 is FQNEAQ (reference sequence). The chain's CDR3 is CASSLAGDSNQPQHF. As DNA, the CDR3 is TGTGCCAGCAGCTTAGCGGGAGATAGCAATCAGCCCCAGCATTTT.